This T cell receptor (beta chain) was observed in a study of CD8 T cells in ankylosing spondylitis. Study results and caveats: Matched synovial fluid from ankylosing spondylitis patients was reported to be enriched for disease-linked clones. Reports of some motif variants in reactive arthritis synovial fluid and blood predate this one. It appeared that ankylosing spondylitis blood was characterized by a TCR beta motif of about 8 highly homologous variants.

Turning to this clonotype: What it binds is unknown.

This CDR3 has 15 amino acids. Germline CDR1 SGHRS, CDR2 YFSETQ. V was pared by 0 bases and J by 6 bases, with 15 bases between. Scientists made TCR beta libraries using quantitative 5'-RACE with molecular barcodes. TCRdb analysed the 5' RACE reads with MiXCR anew, one entry per CDR3 protein. The repertoire includes fewer than 500,000 distinct CDR3 sequences, 25% to 30% of them detected once, and about 0.9% sits in the top ten. Input material: blood, either unsorted or a sorted T cell fraction (not recorded which). The source of this sequence is a male donor with ankylosing spondylitis. This rearrangement joins TRBV5-1 to TRBJ1-2; D is perhaps TRBD1 (5 bases). Here the CDR3 DNA reads TGCGCCAGCAGCTTGGGACACAGGACCGTGGATGGCTACACCTTC. Translation gives CASSLGHRTVDGYTF.